This passage covers 17 T cell receptor beta chains from one sample sequenced in a study of blood T cell repertoires in COVID-19. Assay used: immunoSEQ multiplex PCR; TCRdb lists only in-frame clones, some missing. Of under 200,000 clones listed, about nine tenths are singletons. Sample: peripheral blood. The receptors here all came from a man aged 70 or older with active or convalescent COVID-19.

This sequence joins TRBV9 and TRBJ2-3, with a tentative D call TRBD2 (5 bases). The CDR3 is 14 amino acids. Germline V gives CDR1 SGDLS, CDR2 YYNGEE. V was clipped by 1 base and J by 0 bases, with 6 bases between them. Written as DNA, the CDR3 is TGTGCCAGCAGCGTAACGGGGAGCACAGATACGCAGTATTTT. It yields the protein CASSVTGSTDTQYF. Filled out from reference TRBV9 and TRBJ2-3, the complete variable domain reads DSGVTQTPKHLITATGQRVTLRCSPRSGDLSVYWYQQSLDQGLQFLIQYYNGEERAKGNILERFSAQQFPDLHSELNLSSLELGDSALYFCASSVTGSTDTQYFGPGTRLTVL.

This chain uses TRBV7-2 with TRBJ1-3; D remains unclear. Per the germline V gene, CDR1 is SGHTA and CDR2 is FQGNSA. Trimming removed 2 bases from V and 1 base from J, with 6 bases in between. The CDR3 sequence is 14 residues long. For the CDR3, the DNA is TGTGCCAGCAGCTTAAGAGGATCTGGAAACACCATATATTTT. This encodes CASSLRGSGNTIYF.

The rearrangement uses TRBV5-8 and TRBJ2-3, with a tentative D call TRBD2 (5 bases). Germline assignment: CDR1 SGHTS and CDR2 YDEGEE. This CDR3 comprises 15 residues. V lost 3 bases and J lost 2, with 13 bases in between. This CDR3 is CASSSPGTLTDTQYF. CDR3 DNA sequence: TGTGCCAGCAGCTCGCCGGGAACCCTCACAGATACGCAGTATTTT.

The chain couples TRBV19 to TRBJ1-1; 9 bases are shared with TRBD1. V shed 9 bases and J 4 bases; nucleotides not matched to a gene: 3. This CDR3 contains 12 residues. Germline V CDR1 and CDR2: LNHDA, SQIVND (reference sequence). As DNA, the CDR3 is TGTGCCAGCGGGGGACAGGGCACTGAAGCTTTCTTT. It is translated as CASGGQGTEAFF. Full variable domain (missing parts from reference TRBV19 and TRBJ1-1): DGGITQSPKYLFRKEGQNVTLSCEQNLNHDAMYWYRQDPGQGLRLIYYSQIVNDFQKGDIAEGYSVSREKKESFPLTVTSAQKNPTAFYLCASGGQGTEAFFGQGTRLTVV.

The chain links TRBV5-1 to TRBJ2-3; tentative D call: TRBD1 (5 bases). V lost 5 bases to trimming and J lost 6 bases, with 13 bases between them. Germline lookup yields CDR1 SGHRS and CDR2 YFSETQ. This CDR3 comprises 13 residues. The CDR3 sequence is CASRNTAGDTQYF. In nucleotides, the CDR3 is TGCGCCAGCAGAAACACCGCAGGGGATACGCAGTATTTT.

V gene TRBV15 combines with J gene TRBJ2-7; D is ambiguous. CDR3 length equals 13 residues. The V gene lost 1 base and the J gene lost 3 bases, with 7 bases spanning the gap. Germline CDR1 and CDR2: LNHNV and YYDKDF (reference sequence). The CDR3 DNA reads TGTGCCACCAGCAGAGGAGGTATCTACGAGCAGTACTTC. Translated: CATSRGGIYEQYF.

The chain has TRBV10-3 and TRBJ2-1; 14 nucleotides align to TRBD2. Germline assignment: CDR1 ENHRY and CDR2 SYGVKD. Trimming took 4 bases from V and 0 from J; bases not matched to a gene: 8. The CDR3 consists of 19 residues. The CDR3 region is CAISGLRGLAGASYNEQFF. The CDR3 nucleotides read TGTGCCATCAGTGGCCTCAGGGGACTAGCGGGAGCCTCCTACAATGAGCAGTTCTTC.

The gene calls are TRBV11-2 and TRBJ2-5; D perhaps matches TRBD1 (6 bases). Germline V gives CDR1 SGHAT, CDR2 FQNNGV. The V end was cut by 5 bases, the J end by 6 bases, with 13 bases between. The CDR3 is 13 amino acids. The CDR3 bases are TGTGCCAGCAGCGGAACAGGGTCCAAGACCCAGTACTTC. Amino acids: CASSGTGSKTQYF.

This sequence joins TRBV11-2 and TRBJ1-3; weak D call: TRBD1 (6 bases). This CDR3 region has 18 residues. Germline CDR1 is SGHAT and CDR2 is FQNNGV. Trimming took off 3 bases at V and 0 bases at J, with 18 bases between the two ends. CDR3 amino acids: CASSFPGHPLSSGNTIYF. The CDR3, as DNA: TGTGCCAGCAGCTTCCCGGGACATCCCCTGAGCTCTGGAAACACCATATATTTT.

This clone appeared a few times. The chain has TRBV10-2 and TRBJ2-7, with TRBD2 identical over 7 bases. Germline assignment: CDR1 WSHSY and CDR2 SAAADI. The trim removed 0 bases at V and 2 bases at J, leaving 4 bases unmatched. The CDR3 is 15 residues long. Written as DNA, the CDR3 is TGCGCCAGCAGTGAGTCGAGCGGGGCCACCTACGAGCAGTACTTC. Translated: CASSESSGATYEQYF.

V is TRBV5-1 and J is TRBJ2-2, with D unclear. This CDR3 spans 14 amino acids. Germline CDR1 is SGHRS and CDR2 is YFSETQ. Trimming stripped 1 base from V and 5 bases from J, with 9 bases between. The CDR3 nucleotides are TGCGCCAGCAGCTTGCCTAGTGGGACCGGGGAGCTGTTTTTT. This translates into CASSLPSGTGELFF.

The CDR3 region is CASSLLTDYGYTF. The CDR3 DNA reads TGTGCCAGCAGCCTATTGACAGACTATGGCTACACCTTC. The rearrangement links TRBV12-3 or TRBV12-4 to TRBJ1-2; D possibly corresponds to TRBD1 (5 bases). CDR3 length: 13 residues. V lost 6 bases to trimming and J lost 3 bases, with 11 bases between them.

The genes are TRBV24-1 and TRBJ2-3; 16 positions match TRBD2. Germline V gene data show CDR1 as KGHDR and CDR2 as SFDVKD. V trimming: 5 bases; J trimming: 6 bases; junction bases outside the gene matches: 19. CDR3 length equals 21 residues. The CDR3 loop reads CATSGRPGLAGGPSKVDTQYF. Here the CDR3 DNA reads TGTGCCACCAGTGGGAGACCGGGACTAGCGGGAGGGCCGTCAAAAGTCGATACGCAGTATTTT.

This chain uses TRBV28 with TRBJ1-6, with 9 bases identical to TRBD1. CDR1 is MDHEN, CDR2 SYDVKM, per germline. V was clipped by 5 bases and J by 7 bases; unmatched bases: 6. The CDR3 covers 15 residues. The CDR3 sequence: CASSPPTGGNSPLHF. The CDR3 DNA reads as TGTGCCAGCAGTCCCCCGACAGGGGGAAATTCACCCCTCCACTTT.

The chain links TRBV9 to TRBJ1-4, with a weak D call TRBD1 (5 bases). Trimming removed 1 base from V and 7 bases from J, with 14 bases in between. From germline, CDR1 is SGDLS and CDR2 YYNGEE. The CDR3 contains 15 residues. The chain's CDR3 is CASSVRGEGSEKLFF. The CDR3, as DNA: TGTGCCAGCAGCGTACGAGGGGAGGGTAGTGAAAAACTGTTTTTT.

The chain employs TRBV19 and TRBJ1-3, with a tentative D call TRBD1 (6 bases). The CDR3 is made up of 15 amino acids. CDR1 is LNHDA and CDR2 is SQIVND in the germline V gene (reference sequence). The V gene lost 4 bases and the J gene lost 0 bases, with 10 bases spanning the gap. The CDR3 region is CASSTQGYSGNTIYF. The DNA for the CDR3 is TGTGCCAGTAGTACACAGGGTTACTCTGGAAACACCATATATTTT.

V is TRBV5-1 and J is TRBJ2-2; TRBD1 might be the D (6 bases). CDR1 is SGHRS, CDR2 YFSETQ, per germline. The CDR3 is 16 amino acids. V was cut by 4 bases and J by 5 bases, with 18 bases left in between. CDR3: CASSRGGLTRTGELFF. In nucleotides, the CDR3 is TGCGCCAGCAGCCGTGGGGGCCTTACGAGGACCGGGGAGCTGTTTTTT. The full variable domain, its missing parts supplied by reference TRBV5-1 and TRBJ2-2, is KAGVTQTPRYLIKTRGQQVTLSCSPISGHRSVSWYQQTPGQGLQFLFEYFSETQRNKGNFPGRFSGRQFSNSRSEMNVSTLELGDSALYLCASSRGGLTRTGELFFGEGSRLTVL.